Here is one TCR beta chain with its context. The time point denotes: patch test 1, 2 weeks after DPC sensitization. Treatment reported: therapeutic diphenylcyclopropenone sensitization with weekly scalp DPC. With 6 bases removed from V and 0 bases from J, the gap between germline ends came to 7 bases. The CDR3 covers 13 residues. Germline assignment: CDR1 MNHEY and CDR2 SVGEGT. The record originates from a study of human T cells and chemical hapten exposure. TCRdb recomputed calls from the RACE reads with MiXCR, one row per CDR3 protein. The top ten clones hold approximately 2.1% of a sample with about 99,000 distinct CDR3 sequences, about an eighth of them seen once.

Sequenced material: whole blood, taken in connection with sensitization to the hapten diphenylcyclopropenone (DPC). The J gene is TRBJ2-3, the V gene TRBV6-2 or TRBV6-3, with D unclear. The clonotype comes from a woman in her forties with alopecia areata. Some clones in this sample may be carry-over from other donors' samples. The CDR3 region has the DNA TGTGCCAGCAGAGCGACTAGCACAGATACGCAGTATTTT. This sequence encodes CASRATSTDTQYF.